These 25 T cell receptor beta chains share one sample of origin, sequenced in a study of graft-versus-host responses after intestinal transplantation. Generated by immunoSEQ multiplex PCR, the TCRdb table keeps only in-frame clones and is missing some. The table includes just over 95,000 clones, about 94% detected once. Their cognate antigens are unknown. The sequences come from unstimulated CD4+ T cells sorted from spleen or lymph node cells, collected before intestinal transplant. These TCRs come from a human donor who received an intestinal transplant.

The chain links TRBV19 to TRBJ1-5; D unresolved. V lost 9 bases to trimming and J lost 4 bases, with 13 bases between them. The CDR3 consists of 13 residues. Germline CDR1 reads LNHDA; CDR2 reads SQIVND (reference sequence). CDR3 coding DNA: TGTGCCAGCGGTGGAAGAGGAAATCAGCCCCAGCATTTT. Amino acid sequence: CASGGRGNQPQHF.

This clone was counted a single time. The J gene is TRBJ1-2, the V gene TRBV2; D call uncertain. Trimming left V 7 bases short and J 6 bases short, with 9 bases between. Germline assignment: CDR1 SNHLY and CDR2 FYNNEI. There are 11 residues in the CDR3. The CDR3 nucleotides read TGTGCCAGCACGAGGGCTGATGGCTACACCTTC. Its protein is CASTRADGYTF. The full variable domain, rest sourced from reference TRBV2 and TRBJ1-2, is EPEVTQTPSHQVTQMGQEVILRCVPISNHLYFYWYRQILGQKVEFLVSFYNNEISEKSEIFDDQFSVERPDGSNFTLKIRSTKLEDSAMYFCASTRADGYTFGSGTRLTVV.

Only a few counts were recorded for this clone. The V call is TRBV2, the J call TRBJ1-1; 8 nucleotides agree with TRBD1. The CDR3 is made up of 14 amino acids. Germline CDR1 is SNHLY and CDR2 is FYNNEI. V trimming: 4 bases; J trimming: 9 bases; junction bases outside the gene matches: 10. The CDR3 sequence: CASSAETGALQAFF. The CDR3 region has the DNA TGTGCCAGCAGTGCTGAGACAGGGGCCTTACAAGCTTTCTTT.

The J gene is TRBJ1-1, the V gene TRBV28, with TRBD1 matching over 8 bases. CDR3 size: 11 residues. Trimming removed 11 bases from V and 6 bases from J; junction bases left unmatched: 5. Germline CDR1 is MDHEN and CDR2 is SYDVKM. CDR3 in DNA: TGTGCCGGGAACAGGGGGTCTGAAGCTTTCTTT. Its translation: CAGNRGSEAFF.

The chain couples TRBV9 to TRBJ1-5; D not resolved. The CDR3 is 14 residues long. Trimming shortened V by 4 bases and J by 2 bases, and 10 bases separated the two germline ends. The germline V gene encodes CDR1 SGDLS and CDR2 YYNGEE. The CDR3 DNA reads TGTGCCAGCAGCCCCTCAGCGGGCAATCAGCCCCAGCATTTT. This codes for CASSPSAGNQPQHF.

This chain links TRBV6-1 with TRBJ2-7; possible D gene TRBD2, 7 bases. CDR1 and CDR2 from the germline V gene are MNHNS and SASEGT. The ends were cut back, 3 bases at V and 3 bases at J, with 12 bases in the middle. CDR3 length: 14 amino acids. The DNA of the CDR3 is TGTGCCAGCAGTGAGAGGGGGGGATTCTACGAGCAGTACTTC. Protein: CASSERGGFYEQYF.

V gene TRBV10-3 combines with J gene TRBJ2-3; 7 nucleotides match TRBD2. Losses at the gene ends were 8 bases for V and 2 bases for J; bases not matched to a gene: 7. The V gene's germline CDR1 is ENHRY and CDR2 SYGVKD. The CDR3 is 14 amino acids. CDR3 sequence reads: CAISAGRFTDTQYF. CDR3 DNA sequence: TGTGCCATCTCAGCGGGGAGATTCACAGATACGCAGTATTTT.

This chain connects TRBV5-1 to TRBJ2-7; D possibly corresponds to TRBD1 (6 bases). The CDR3 has 14 residues. Between the trimmed V and J ends, which lost 6 bases and 1 base, there was a span of 14 bases. Germline-derived CDR1 and CDR2 are SGHRS and YFSETQ. The CDR3 sequence: CASKRQAESYEQYF. The CDR3 DNA is TGCGCCAGCAAACGACAGGCCGAGTCCTACGAGCAGTACTTC.

This clone has a single count. The chain uses TRBV6-1 and TRBJ2-3; 8 bases map to TRBD2. The germline V gene encodes CDR1 MNHNS and CDR2 SASEGT. The V gene end was trimmed by 3 bases and the J gene end by 0 bases; junction bases not matched to a gene: 11. This CDR3 contains 18 residues. The CDR3 here is CASSDRGASGPSTDTQYF. The DNA of the CDR3 is TGTGCCAGCAGTGATCGAGGGGCTAGCGGGCCTAGCACAGATACGCAGTATTTT.

V and J are TRBV7-9 and TRBJ2-3; TRBD2 matches at 12 bases. CDR3 length: 18 residues. With V trimmed by 5 bases and J by 2 bases, 11 bases remained unmatched. From germline, CDR1 is SEHNR and CDR2 FQNEAQ (reference sequence). The CDR3 DNA reads as TGTGCCAGCAGCCAAAGACGAGGACTAGCGGGAACCACAGATACGCAGTATTTT. It codes for CASSQRRGLAGTTDTQYF.

V usage is TRBV18 and J usage is TRBJ2-7, with TRBD1 as a possible D gene (5 bases). The length of the CDR3 is 13 residues. Trimming removed 3 bases at V and 3 bases at J, with 9 bases between. CDR1 and CDR2 (germline): KGHSH, LQKENI. The CDR3 DNA reads TGTGCCAGCTCACCCCAGGGCTTCTACGAGCAGTACTTC. Translated, it gives CASSPQGFYEQYF.

V usage is TRBV5-1 and J usage is TRBJ2-7; D is undetermined. This CDR3 contains 11 residues. Trimming removed 3 bases from V and 3 bases from J, with 4 bases in between. Germline values: CDR1 SGHRS, CDR2 YFSETQ. The CDR3 DNA sequence: TGCGCCAGCAGCTCAGACTACGAGCAGTACTTC. This translates into CASSSDYEQYF. Based on the CDR3 plus reference TRBV5-1 and TRBJ2-7, the full variable domain is KAGVTQTPRYLIKTRGQQVTLSCSPISGHRSVSWYQQTPGQGLQFLFEYFSETQRNKGNFPGRFSGRQFSNSRSEMNVSTLELGDSALYLCASSSDYEQYFGPGTRLTVT.

The CDR3 loop reads CAWSMGLAVYNEQFF. In DNA, the CDR3 is TGTGCCTGGAGTATGGGACTAGCGGTTTACAATGAGCAGTTCTTC. This rearrangement joins TRBV30 to TRBJ2-1; 11 nucleotides align to TRBD2. This CDR3 comprises 15 residues. Germline V CDR1 and CDR2: GTSNPN, SVGIG (reference sequence). The V gene end was trimmed by 2 bases and the J gene end by 4 bases; junction bases not matched to a gene: 4. The whole variable domain, filled in from reference TRBV30 and TRBJ2-1, reads SQTIHQWPATLVQPVGSPLSLECTVEGTSNPNLYWYRQAAGRGLQLLFYSVGIGQISSEVPQNLSASRPQDRQFILSSKKLLLSDSGFYLCAWSMGLAVYNEQFFGPGTRLTVL.

This chain uses TRBV5-1 with TRBJ2-1; 8 bases align to TRBD1. The trim removed 3 bases at V and 6 bases at J, leaving 5 bases unmatched. Germline V CDR1 and CDR2: SGHRS, YFSETQ. The CDR3 loop spans 14 amino acids. The CDR3 loop reads CASSSGGAGNEQFF. CDR3 nucleotide sequence: TGCGCCAGCAGCTCAGGGGGCGCGGGCAATGAGCAGTTCTTC.

The rearrangement links TRBV19 to TRBJ2-1, with TRBD2 matching 12 bases. Trimming removed 7 bases from V and 4 bases from J; junction bases left unmatched: 5. Germline assignment: CDR1 LNHDA and CDR2 SQIVND (reference sequence). This CDR3 is 15 amino acids long. CDR3 sequence reads: CASTPTSGSYNEQFF. CDR3 in DNA: TGTGCCAGTACCCCGACTAGCGGGAGTTACAATGAGCAGTTCTTC.

This chain joins TRBV10-3 and TRBJ1-5; maybe TRBD1 (5 bases). Trimming took 2 bases from V and 1 from J, leaving 12 bases between them. The CDR3 sequence is 16 residues long. In germline, CDR1 is ENHRY, CDR2 SYGVKD. DNA for the CDR3: TGTGCCATCAGTGAGGGGAAGGGGATCAGCAATCAGCCCCAGCATTTT. This encodes CAISEGKGISNQPQHF.

The chain employs TRBV5-4 and TRBJ2-3; D not certain. CDR3 length equals 14 residues. Trimming pared 4 bases from V and 6 bases from J, leaving 15 bases between. Germline CDR1 reads SGHNT; CDR2 reads YYREEE (reference sequence). Here the CDR3 reads CASSTAVPRDTQYF. DNA for the CDR3: TGTGCCAGCAGCACCGCAGTCCCGAGGGATACGCAGTATTTT.

The gene calls are TRBV18 and TRBJ2-4; weak D call: TRBD1 (7 bases). CDR1 is KGHSH, CDR2 LQKENI, per germline. The germline V and J ends were trimmed by 0 bases and 7 bases, with 10 bases remaining between them. The CDR3 is 14 amino acids. CDR3 region: CASSPPTGRNIQYF. CDR3 in DNA: TGTGCCAGCTCACCACCGACAGGGAGGAACATTCAGTACTTC.

The chain recombines TRBV7-9 with TRBJ2-5; 7 bases are a match to TRBD1. The end of the DNA is better explained by TRBJ2-7, so the J call may be wrong. Germline CDR1 is SEHNR and CDR2 is FQNEAQ (reference sequence). This CDR3 contains 15 residues. In DNA form, the CDR3 reads TGTGCCAGCAGCCTTTGGGACAGTTCCTCCTACGAGCAGTACTTC. It translates to CASSLWDSSSYEQYF.

The rearrangement joins TRBV7-2 to TRBJ1-2, with D perhaps TRBD1 (5 bases). Germline CDR1 reads SGHTA; CDR2 reads FQGNSA. The CDR3 is 12 residues long. V was pared by 1 base and J by 8 bases, with 8 bases between. As DNA, the CDR3 is TGTGCCAGCAGCTTAGACGGGGGGGGCTACACCTTC. The encoded protein is CASSLDGGGYTF. The variable domain in full, with the rest retrieved from reference TRBV7-2 and TRBJ1-2, is GAGVSQSPSNKVTEKGKDVELRCDPISGHTALYWYRQSLGQGLEFLIYFQGNSAPDKSGLPSDRFSAERTGGSVSTLTIQRTQQEDSAVYLCASSLDGGGYTFGSGTRLTVV.

The chain links TRBV6-4 to TRBJ1-6, with D perhaps TRBD1 (5 bases). V gave up 3 bases and J gave up 13 bases, with 10 bases separating them. CDR3 size: 12 residues. Germline values: CDR1 MRHNA, CDR2 SNTAGT. The CDR3 loop is CASSETQGPLHF. CDR3 sequence (DNA): TGTGCCAGCAGTGAGACTCAGGGCCCCCTCCACTTT.

The chain is built from TRBV5-6 and TRBJ2-1, with 9 bases aligning to TRBD2. The CDR3 has 16 residues. Germline values: CDR1 SGHDT, CDR2 YYEEEE. The ends lost 2 bases at V and 7 bases at J; junction bases unmatched: 10. The CDR3 DNA sequence: TGTGCCAGCAGCTTTCGGACTAGCGCGTTTGGGAATGAGCAGTTCTTC. It translates to CASSFRTSAFGNEQFF.

The chain uses TRBV7-3 and TRBJ1-2; a possible D gene is TRBD1 (6 bases). Germline V gene data show CDR1 as SGHTA and CDR2 as FQGTGA. Trimming took 4 bases from V and 3 from J, leaving 15 bases between them. The CDR3 runs to 15 residues. DNA for the CDR3: TGTGCCAGCAGCTATGGGGGGGCGCGGGACTATGGCTACACCTTC. Translated, it gives CASSYGGARDYGYTF.

The rearrangement uses TRBV7-2 and TRBJ2-1, with 15 bases identical to TRBD2. This CDR3 region has 17 residues. Germline values: CDR1 SGHTA, CDR2 FQGNSA. V gave up 3 bases and J gave up 4 bases; unmatched junction bases: 4. This CDR3 reads CASSLGTSGGPYNEQFF. As DNA, the CDR3 is TGTGCCAGCAGCTTGGGGACTAGCGGGGGGCCGTACAATGAGCAGTTCTTC.

This chain uses TRBV19 with TRBJ2-1, with TRBD2 matching over 13 bases. Germline CDR1 is LNHDA and CDR2 is SQIVND (reference sequence). The CDR3 covers 15 residues. Trimming took 7 bases from V and 7 from J; bases not matched to a gene: 7. The CDR3 loop reads CASTTGTSGTNEQFF. The DNA of the CDR3 is TGTGCCAGTACAACCGGGACTAGCGGGACAAATGAGCAGTTCTTC.